This T cell receptor beta chain was observed in a study of regulatory T cells in long-lasting Graves disease. Study observations and caveats: Segments TRBV28, TRBJ1-2 and TRBJ2-5 showed preferential usage in persistent disease.

CDR3-region Arm-PCR and iRepertoire HTBI primers produced the TCR beta libraries. TCRdb reanalysed the multiplex PCR reads using MiXCR and keeps one entry per CDR3 protein. The profile covers under 450,000 distinct CDR3 sequences, with 15% to 20% appearing a single time and 20% taken by the ten largest. This clonotype was counted ten times or more. The antigen is undetermined. CDR1 SGHRS and CDR2 YFSETQ come from the germline V gene. CDR3 length: 14 amino acids. Trimming took 3 bases from V and 13 from J; bases not matched to a gene: 12. Regarding time point: newly diagnosed GD, antithyroid drugs for less than 3 months. PBMCs were the source of the RNA used for TCR sequencing. This same sample was also taken into another study, of T cells in Graves' hyperthyroidism and ophthalmopathy.

The chain joins TRBV5-1 to TRBJ2-7, with 11 positions matching TRBD2. The TCR comes from a woman aged 18 to 35 with Graves disease. Specimen: peripheral blood mononuclear cells (PBMCs), collected at new diagnosis, from a patient treated with antithyroid drugs. The CDR3 loop reads CASSSGGLAEKVYF. CDR3 nucleotides: TGCGCCAGCAGCTCGGGGGGACTAGCGGAAAAGGTATACTTC.